A selection of T cell receptor beta chains follows, all from one sample in a study of regulatory T cells in long-lasting Graves disease. MiXCR was run by TCRdb on the multiplex PCR reads, yielding one entry per CDR3 protein. The sample consists of about 440,000 distinct CDR3 sequences, roughly 17% of them appearing once. These data were also filed under a second study, of T cells in Graves' hyperthyroidism and ophthalmopathy.

Sequenced here: peripheral blood mononuclear cells (PBMCs), sampled at new diagnosis, from a patient treated with antithyroid drugs. All receptors derive from a young woman with Graves disease. Each CDR3 is given with its conserved first and last residue. A D gene is named only where the DNA matches it firmly. The size of a clone is reported for some rows only, either as once, few or many, or as a class for expanded clones.

>TRBV6-1|TRBJ2-7|TRBD2|NA
CASSLYGLAGGPYEQYF
TGTGCCAGCAGCCTATATGGACTAGCGGGAGGGCCGTACGAGCAGTACTTC
>TRBV10-3|TRBJ2-3|NA|many
CAISESPFGGTSTDTQYF
TGTGCCATCAGTGAGTCCCCCTTTGGGGGCACTAGCACAGATACGCAGTATTTT
>TRBV6-1|TRBJ1-1|NA|many
CASTESGNTEAFF
TGTGCCAGCACCGAAAGCGGGAACACTGAAGCTTTCTTT
>TRBV7-8|TRBJ2-1|NA|many
CASSLVPWGRGANEQFF
TGTGCCAGCAGCTTAGTCCCTTGGGGGAGAGGGGCTAATGAGCAGTTCTTC
>TRBV2|TRBJ1-1|NA|NA
CASSGFLSGALGTEAFF
TGTGCCAGCAGTGGATTTCTGTCGGGGGCTTTGGGCACTGAAGCTTTCTTT
>TRBV29-1|TRBJ2-1|TRBD2|many
CSVESGSRYEQFF
TGCAGCGTTGAAAGCGGGAGTAGGTATGAGCAGTTCTTC
>TRBV20-1|TRBJ1-1|TRBD1|NA
CSASSVKWGQGALDTEAFF
TGCAGTGCGTCATCTGTCAAGTGGGGACAGGGGGCTTTGGACACTGAAGCTTTCTTT
>TRBV6-1|TRBJ2-1|NA|NA
CASGTLMKQFF
TGTGCCAGCGGGACTTTGATGAAGCAGTTCTTC
>TRBV9|TRBJ2-1|TRBD2|many
CASQHGTTARDEQFF
TGTGCCAGCCAGCACGGGACTACGGCCAGGGATGAGCAGTTCTTC
>TRBV2|TRBJ2-3|NA|NA
CASSENLGGDTQYF
TGTGCCAGCAGTGAAAACCTGGGCGGGGATACGCAGTATTTT
>TRBV20-1|TRBJ2-7|NA|many
CSAKDYHSYEQYF
TGCAGTGCCAAGGACTACCACTCCTACGAGCAGTACTTC
>TRBV28|TRBJ2-2|NA|many
CASWGGRTNTGELFF
TGTGCCAGCTGGGGGGGGCGGACTAACACCGGGGAGCTGTTTTTT
>TRBV27|TRBJ1-1|NA|many
CATMGLTNTEAFF
TGTGCCACCATGGGACTTACGAACACTGAAGCTTTCTTT
>TRBV10-3|TRBJ1-2|NA|NA
CAISESTFRNGYTF
TGTGCCATCAGTGAGTCGACTTTCCGTAATGGCTACACCTTC
>TRBV27|TRBJ2-1|TRBD2|many
CATWVAGYNEQFF
TGTGCCACCTGGGTAGCGGGATACAATGAGCAGTTCTTC
>TRBV18|TRBJ2-1|NA|many
CASSPTRSNEQFF
TGTGCCAGCTCACCGACTAGAAGCAATGAGCAGTTCTTC
>TRBV28|TRBJ2-1|TRBD1|NA
CASSWGTGGNYEQFF
TGTGCCAGCAGTTGGGGGACAGGGGGCAATTATGAGCAGTTCTTC
>TRBV30|TRBJ2-1|NA|many
CAWSVHQGTMRFEQFF
TGTGCCTGGAGTGTACATCAGGGGACGATGAGGTTTGAGCAGTTCTTC
>TRBV28|TRBJ2-5|NA|few
CASSRGPPDAETQYF
TGTGCCAGCAGTCGGGGACCACCCGACGCAGAGACCCAGTACTTC
>TRBV19|TRBJ2-2|TRBD1|few
CATQKQGGNTGELFF
TGTGCCACCCAGAAACAGGGGGGTAACACCGGGGAGCTGTTTTTT
>TRBV6-1|TRBJ1-2|NA|many
CASRGPYYGYTF
TGTGCCAGCAGGGGTCCTTATTATGGCTACACCTTC
>TRBV7-9|TRBJ2-5|NA|NA
CASSLPLDERETQYF
TGTGCCAGCAGCTTACCTCTAGACGAGAGAGAGACCCAGTACTTC
>TRBV12-3/TRBV12-4|TRBJ2-5|TRBD2|NA
CARSWTSGRAGETQYF
TGTGCCCGCAGTTGGACTAGCGGGAGGGCCGGGGAGACCCAGTACTTC
>TRBV6-1|TRBJ1-6|NA|NA
CASSRTRDSPLHF
TGTGCCAGCAGCCGGACGCGGGATTCACCCCTCCACTTT
>TRBV28|TRBJ2-7|NA|NA
CASKGGAAYEQYF
TGTGCCAGCAAGGGGGGAGCGGCCTACGAGCAGTACTTC
>TRBV6-1|TRBJ1-3|NA|many
CASSDKGNTIYF
TGTGCCAGCAGTGATAAGGGAAACACCATATATTTT
>TRBV6-2/TRBV6-3|TRBJ2-1|NA|NA
CASSYRGGLIAQGNEQFF
TGTGCCAGCAGTTACCGGGGGGGCCTCATTGCACAGGGGAATGAGCAGTTCTTC
>TRBV28|TRBJ2-1|NA|few
CASRPRRGTNYNEQFF
TGTGCCAGCAGACCCCGGCGGGGTACCAACTACAATGAGCAGTTCTTC
>TRBV11-2|TRBJ1-2|NA|many
CASSFRAAVNYGYTF
TGTGCCAGCAGCTTCCGGGCTGCTGTTAACTATGGCTACACCTTC
>TRBV4-3|TRBJ2-5|TRBD2|NA
CASSQDWVRASGAGETQYF
TGCGCCAGCAGCCAAGATTGGGTCAGGGCTAGCGGAGCGGGAGAGACCCAGTACTTC
>TRBV6-1|TRBJ1-4|TRBD1|many
CASKTGTAATNEKLFF
TGTGCCAGCAAGACAGGGACAGCTGCAACTAATGAAAAACTGTTTTTT
>TRBV18|TRBJ2-1|NA|many
CASSPGTGVENEQFF
TGTGCCAGCTCACCAGGGACTGGGGTTGAGAATGAGCAGTTCTTC
>TRBV6-2/TRBV6-3|TRBJ2-7|TRBD1|many
CASRLLGQGLYEQYF
TGTGCCAGCAGACTTCTAGGACAGGGGTTGTACGAGCAGTACTTC
>TRBV20-1|TRBJ1-1|TRBD1|many
CVAPGYQAGGYTEAFF
TGCGTAGCTCCAGGGTATCAGGCAGGGGGCTACACTGAAGCTTTCTTT
>TRBV15|TRBJ2-5|TRBD2|NA
CATSRYSGRSETQYF
TGTGCCACCAGCAGGTATAGCGGGAGGTCGGAGACCCAGTACTTC
>TRBV4-3|TRBJ2-7|NA|few
CASSQDAFPSYEQYF
TGCGCCAGCAGCCAAGATGCCTTCCCCTCCTACGAGCAGTACTTC
>TRBV12-3/TRBV12-4|TRBJ2-1|NA|many
CASSLKGSSYNEQFF
TGTGCCAGCAGTTTAAAAGGGAGCTCCTACAATGAGCAGTTCTTC
>TRBV7-9|TRBJ1-4|NA|many
CASSLLATNEKLFF
TGTGCCAGCAGCTTACTTGCAACTAATGAAAAACTGTTTTTT
>TRBV7-2|TRBJ2-5|NA|many
CASSLWSSAETQYF
TGTGCCAGCAGCTTGTGGTCTAGCGCGGAGACCCAGTACTTC
>TRBV14|TRBJ1-2|TRBD1|NA
CASSRIGGRDSYGYTF
TGTGCCAGCAGCCGTATCGGGGGACGGGACAGCTATGGCTACACCTTC
>TRBV27|TRBJ2-3|NA|many
CASSLPFGDTQYF
TGTGCCAGCAGTTTACCTTTCGGGGATACGCAGTATTTT